The 4 T cell receptor beta chains below were found in one sample sequenced in a study of blood T cell repertoires in COVID-19. Only in-frame clones appear in the TCRdb table, and some are missing; sequencing was by immunoSEQ multiplex PCR. The sample shows 240,000 or so clones, 82% of them seen only once. The source material was peripheral blood. Source of these receptors: a woman aged 55-69 years with active or convalescent COVID-19.

The chain uses TRBV3-1 (or the pseudogene TRBV3-2) and TRBJ1-3; D remains unclear. Germline V gene data show CDR1 as LGHDT and CDR2 as YNNKEL (reference sequence). Trimming shortened V by 1 base and J by 1 base, and 14 bases separated the two germline ends. The CDR3 sequence is 17 residues long. The CDR3 spells CASSQANSGLSGNTIYF. CDR3 nucleotides: TGTGCCAGCAGCCAAGCTAACTCAGGCTTATCTGGAAACACCATATATTTT.

This clone has a handful of counts. V and J are TRBV4-1 and TRBJ1-1; TRBD1 matches 8 bases. V shed 3 bases and J 1 base; nucleotides not matched to a gene: 13. In germline, CDR1 is MGHRA, CDR2 YSYEKL. CDR3 length equals 18 residues. The CDR3 spells CASSQIGKDRGENTEAFF. The CDR3 DNA sequence: TGCGCCAGCAGCCAGATCGGAAAAGACAGGGGAGAGAACACTGAAGCTTTCTTT.

This clone was recorded only once. The V gene is TRBV5-1, the J gene TRBJ2-7, with TRBD1 matching 7 bases. Germline V gene sequence: CDR1 SGHRS, CDR2 YFSETQ. Losses at the gene ends were 5 bases for V and 3 bases for J; bases not matched to a gene: 5. CDR3 length equals 13 residues. CDR3 sequence (DNA): TGCGCCAGCAGAGAAGGGGGCGGCTACGAGCAGTACTTC. Amino acids: CASREGGGYEQYF. Full variable domain (missing parts from reference TRBV5-1 and TRBJ2-7): KAGVTQTPRYLIKTRGQQVTLSCSPISGHRSVSWYQQTPGQGLQFLFEYFSETQRNKGNFPGRFSGRQFSNSRSEMNVSTLELGDSALYLCASREGGGYEQYFGPGTRLTVT.

V and J are TRBV2 and TRBJ1-2, with D perhaps TRBD1 (6 bases). The germline V and J ends were trimmed by 9 bases and 4 bases, with 12 bases remaining between them. CDR1 and CDR2 from the germline V gene are SNHLY and FYNNEI. The CDR3 totals 12 residues. The CDR3 loop reads CARIQGAYGYTF. CDR3 DNA: TGTGCCAGGATACAGGGAGCCTATGGCTACACCTTC.